Sequencing of this T cell receptor (beta chain) was carried out in a study of T cell repertoires in cytomegalovirus infection. In the study overall: In public TCR beta signatures, there were indications of both CMV infection and matching HLA type. Findings and limits, study-wide: Carriers of CMV plus the relevant HLA were identified by cumulative public TCR beta family frequency. There were HLA-C-restricted CMV-specific TCR beta clonotypes dominating the ex vivo response.

On this clonotype itself: The antigen is undetermined.

TCRdb passed the reads through MiXCR, listing each CDR3 protein once. The table includes under 200,000 distinct CDR3 sequences, over 25% detected once. The CDR3 sequence is 13 residues long. Germline CDR1 SEHNR, CDR2 FQNEAQ (reference sequence). V lost 4 bases and J lost 9, with 13 bases in between. This TCR came from a human donor in good health (CMV status not recorded). Some clones in this sample may be carry-over from other donors' samples. The V call is TRBV7-9, the J call TRBJ1-5; D perhaps matches TRBD1 (5 bases). Sequenced input: PBMCs. CDR3 nucleotides: TGTGCCAGCAGCTCCGGGACCGCTAGGCCCCAGCATTTT. Its protein is CASSSGTARPQHF.